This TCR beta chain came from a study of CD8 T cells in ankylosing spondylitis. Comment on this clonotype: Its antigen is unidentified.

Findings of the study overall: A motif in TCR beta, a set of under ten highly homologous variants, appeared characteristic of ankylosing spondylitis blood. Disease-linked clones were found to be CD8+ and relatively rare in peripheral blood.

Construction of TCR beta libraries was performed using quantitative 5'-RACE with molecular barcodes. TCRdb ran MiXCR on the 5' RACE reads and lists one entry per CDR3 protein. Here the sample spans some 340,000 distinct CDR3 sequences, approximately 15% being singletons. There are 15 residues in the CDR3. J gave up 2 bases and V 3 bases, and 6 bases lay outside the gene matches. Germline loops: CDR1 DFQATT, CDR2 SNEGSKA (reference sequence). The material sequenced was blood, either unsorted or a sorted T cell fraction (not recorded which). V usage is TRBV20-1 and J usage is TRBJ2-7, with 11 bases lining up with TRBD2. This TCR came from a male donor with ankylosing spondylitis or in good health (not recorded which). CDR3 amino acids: CSARARLAGTYEQYF. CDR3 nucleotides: TGCAGTGCTAGGGCCCGACTAGCGGGAACCTACGAGCAGTACTTC.